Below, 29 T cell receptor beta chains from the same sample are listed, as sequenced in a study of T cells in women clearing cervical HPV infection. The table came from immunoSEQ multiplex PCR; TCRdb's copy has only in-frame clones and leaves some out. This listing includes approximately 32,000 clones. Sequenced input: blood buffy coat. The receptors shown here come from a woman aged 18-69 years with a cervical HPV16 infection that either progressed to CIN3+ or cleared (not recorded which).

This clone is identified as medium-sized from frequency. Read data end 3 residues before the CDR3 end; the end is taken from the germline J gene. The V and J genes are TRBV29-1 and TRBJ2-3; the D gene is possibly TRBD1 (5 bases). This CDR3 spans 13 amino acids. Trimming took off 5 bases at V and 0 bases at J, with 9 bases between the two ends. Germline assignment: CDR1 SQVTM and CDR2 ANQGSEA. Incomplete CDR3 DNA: TGCAGCGTTCTCGACAGCAGCACAGATACG. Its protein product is CSVLDSSTDT. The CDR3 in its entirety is CSVLDSSTDTQYF.

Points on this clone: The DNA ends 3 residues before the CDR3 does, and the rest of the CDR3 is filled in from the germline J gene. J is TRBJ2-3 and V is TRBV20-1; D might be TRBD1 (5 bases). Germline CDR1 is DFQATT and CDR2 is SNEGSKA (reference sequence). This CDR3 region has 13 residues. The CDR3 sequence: CSARGGTNQPQYF. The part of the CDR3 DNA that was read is TGCAGTGCTAGAGGGGGCACCAATCAGCCG.

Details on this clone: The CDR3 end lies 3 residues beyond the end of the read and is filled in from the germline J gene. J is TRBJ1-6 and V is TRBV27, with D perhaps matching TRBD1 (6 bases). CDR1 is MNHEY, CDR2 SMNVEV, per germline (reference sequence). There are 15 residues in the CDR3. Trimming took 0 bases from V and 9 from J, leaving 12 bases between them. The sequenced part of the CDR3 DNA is TGTGCCAGCAGTTTATCAGCCAGGGGAATTTCACCC. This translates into CASSLSARGISP. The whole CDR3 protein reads CASSLSARGISPLHF.

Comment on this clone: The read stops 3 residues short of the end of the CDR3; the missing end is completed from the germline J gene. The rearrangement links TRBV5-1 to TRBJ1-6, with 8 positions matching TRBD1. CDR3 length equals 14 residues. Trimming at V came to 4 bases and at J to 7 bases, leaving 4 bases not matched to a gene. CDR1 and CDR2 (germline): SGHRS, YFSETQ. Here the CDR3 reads CASSEQGDNSPLHF. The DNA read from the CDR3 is TGCGCCAGCAGCGAACAGGGGGACAATTCACCC.

Incomplete CDR3 DNA: TGTGCCAGCAGTCTCGCAGCCCCCGGTCAGGGCATTCGTCAGCCC. This gives the protein CASSLAAPGQGIRQP. The full CDR3 protein is CASSLAAPGQGIRQPQHF. V and J are TRBV12-3 or TRBV12-4 and TRBJ1-5, with D maybe TRBD1 (5 bases). The read ends 3 residues shy of where the CDR3 ends; the end is completed using the germline J gene. This CDR3 is 18 amino acids long. The V and J ends lost 5 bases and 6 bases respectively, with 26 bases between them.

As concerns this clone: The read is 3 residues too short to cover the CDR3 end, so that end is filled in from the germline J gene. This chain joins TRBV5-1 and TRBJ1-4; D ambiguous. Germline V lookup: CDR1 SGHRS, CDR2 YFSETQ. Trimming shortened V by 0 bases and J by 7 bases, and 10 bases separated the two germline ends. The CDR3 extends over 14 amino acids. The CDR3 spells CASSLDIRFEKLFF. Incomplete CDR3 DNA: TGCGCCAGCAGCTTGGATATTAGATTTGAAAAA.

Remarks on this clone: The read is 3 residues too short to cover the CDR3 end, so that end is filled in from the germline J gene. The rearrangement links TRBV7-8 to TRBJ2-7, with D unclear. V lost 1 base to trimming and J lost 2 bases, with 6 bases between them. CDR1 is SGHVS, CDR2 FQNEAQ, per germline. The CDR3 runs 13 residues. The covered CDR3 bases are TGTGCCAGCAGCTTAGAGGCAGCCTACGAG. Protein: CASSLEAAYE. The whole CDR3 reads CASSLEAAYEQYF.

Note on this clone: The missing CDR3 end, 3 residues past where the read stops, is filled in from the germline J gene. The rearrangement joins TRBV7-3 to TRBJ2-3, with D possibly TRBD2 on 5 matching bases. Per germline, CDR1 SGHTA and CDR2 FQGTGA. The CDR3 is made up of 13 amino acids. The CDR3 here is CASSSGLTYAQYF. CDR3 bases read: TGTGCCAGCAGCTCAGGACTGACTTATGCG.

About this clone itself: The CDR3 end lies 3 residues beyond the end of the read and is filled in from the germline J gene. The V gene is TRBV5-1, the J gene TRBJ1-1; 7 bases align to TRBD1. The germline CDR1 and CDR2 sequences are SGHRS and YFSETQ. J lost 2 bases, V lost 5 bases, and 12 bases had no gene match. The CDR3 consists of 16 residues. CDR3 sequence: CASSPPPQGDNTEAFF. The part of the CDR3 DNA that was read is TGCGCCAGCAGTCCCCCTCCCCAGGGGGACAACACTGAA.

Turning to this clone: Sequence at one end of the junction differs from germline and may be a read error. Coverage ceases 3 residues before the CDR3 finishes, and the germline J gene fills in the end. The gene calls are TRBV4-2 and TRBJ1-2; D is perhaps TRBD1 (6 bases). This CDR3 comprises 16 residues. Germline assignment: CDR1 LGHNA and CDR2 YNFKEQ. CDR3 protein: CASSQEAGRTVYGYTF. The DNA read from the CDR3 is TGCGCCAGCAGCCAAGAGGCCGGTAGGACAGTCTATGGC.

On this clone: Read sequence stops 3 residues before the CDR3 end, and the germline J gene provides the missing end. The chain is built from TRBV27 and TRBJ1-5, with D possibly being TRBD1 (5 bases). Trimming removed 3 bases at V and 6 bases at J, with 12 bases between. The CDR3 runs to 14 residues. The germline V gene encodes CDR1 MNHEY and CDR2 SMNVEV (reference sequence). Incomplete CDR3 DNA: TGTGCCAGCAGTTTCCGCCAGGGAGGTCAGCCC. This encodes CASSFRQGGQP. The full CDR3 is CASSFRQGGQPQHF.

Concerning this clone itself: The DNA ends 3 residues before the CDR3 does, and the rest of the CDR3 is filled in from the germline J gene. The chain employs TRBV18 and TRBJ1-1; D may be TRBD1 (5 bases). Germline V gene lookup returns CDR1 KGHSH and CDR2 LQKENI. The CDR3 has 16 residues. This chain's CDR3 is CASSLQVLQNSYEAFF. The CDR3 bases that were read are TGTGCCAGCTCTCTACAGGTCCTACAGAACTCCTACGAG.

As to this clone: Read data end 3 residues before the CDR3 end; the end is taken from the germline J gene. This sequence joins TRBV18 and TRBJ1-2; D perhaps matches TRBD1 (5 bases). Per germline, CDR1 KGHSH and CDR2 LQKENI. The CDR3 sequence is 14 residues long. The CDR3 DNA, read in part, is TGTGCCAGCACCCCCGGACGGGACTTCTACGAC. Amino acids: CASTPGRDFYD. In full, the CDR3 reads CASTPGRDFYDYTF.

The CDR3 DNA, read in part, is TGTGCCAGCAGCTTGGAAGCGGGGGCCTACAATGAG. It specifies CASSLEAGAYNE. From start to end, the CDR3 is CASSLEAGAYNEQFF. The chain links TRBV5-4 to TRBJ2-1, with 8 bases matching TRBD2. The CDR3 end is not reached by the read, which stops 3 residues before it; the germline J gene fills it in. The CDR3 consists of 15 residues. V lost 0 bases to trimming and J lost 2 bases; unmatched junction nucleotides: 1. Germline CDR1 and CDR2: SGHNT and YYREEE (reference sequence).

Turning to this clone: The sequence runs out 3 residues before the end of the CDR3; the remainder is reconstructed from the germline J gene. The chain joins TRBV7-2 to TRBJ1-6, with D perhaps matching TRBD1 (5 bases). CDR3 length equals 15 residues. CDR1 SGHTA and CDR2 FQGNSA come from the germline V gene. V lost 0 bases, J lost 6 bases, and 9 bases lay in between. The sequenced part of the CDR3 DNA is TGTGCCAGCAGCTTAGCGAGCAGGGTTAATTCACCC. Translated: CASSLASRVNSP. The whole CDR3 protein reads CASSLASRVNSPLHF.

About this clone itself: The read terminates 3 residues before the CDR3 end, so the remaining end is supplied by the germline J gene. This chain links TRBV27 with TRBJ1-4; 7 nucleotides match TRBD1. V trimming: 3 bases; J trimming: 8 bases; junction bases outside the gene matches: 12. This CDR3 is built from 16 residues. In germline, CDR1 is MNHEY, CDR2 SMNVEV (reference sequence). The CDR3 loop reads CASSFGSGTAREKLFF. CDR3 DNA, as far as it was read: TGTGCCAGCAGTTTTGGGTCCGGGACAGCACGGGAAAAA.

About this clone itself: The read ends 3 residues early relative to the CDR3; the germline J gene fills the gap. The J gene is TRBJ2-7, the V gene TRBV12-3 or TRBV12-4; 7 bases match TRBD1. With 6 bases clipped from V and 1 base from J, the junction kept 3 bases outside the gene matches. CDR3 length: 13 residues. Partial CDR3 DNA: TGTGCCAGCAGGAGGGACAGTTCCTACGAG. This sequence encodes CASRRDSSYE. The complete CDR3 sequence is CASRRDSSYEQYF.

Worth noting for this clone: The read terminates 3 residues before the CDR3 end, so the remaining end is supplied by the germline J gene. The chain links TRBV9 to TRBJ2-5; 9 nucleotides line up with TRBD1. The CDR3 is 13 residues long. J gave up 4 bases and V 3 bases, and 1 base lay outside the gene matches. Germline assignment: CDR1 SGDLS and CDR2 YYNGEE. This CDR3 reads CASSGGQGETQYF. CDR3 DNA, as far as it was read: TGTGCCAGCAGCGGGGGACAGGGAGAGACC. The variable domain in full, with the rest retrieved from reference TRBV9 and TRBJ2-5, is DSGVTQTPKHLITATGQRVTLRCSPRSGDLSVYWYQQSLDQGLQFLIQYYNGEERAKGNILERFSAQQFPDLHSELNLSSLELGDSALYFCASSGGQGETQYFGPGTRLLVL.

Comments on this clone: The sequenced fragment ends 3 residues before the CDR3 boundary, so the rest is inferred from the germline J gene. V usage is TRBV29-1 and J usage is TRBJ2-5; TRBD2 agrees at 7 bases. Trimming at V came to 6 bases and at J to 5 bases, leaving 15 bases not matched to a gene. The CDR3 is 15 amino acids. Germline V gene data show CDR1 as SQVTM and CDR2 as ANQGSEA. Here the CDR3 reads CSVVPIFRGGETQYF. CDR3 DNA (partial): TGCAGCGTGGTCCCTATCTTTAGGGGAGGGGAGACC.

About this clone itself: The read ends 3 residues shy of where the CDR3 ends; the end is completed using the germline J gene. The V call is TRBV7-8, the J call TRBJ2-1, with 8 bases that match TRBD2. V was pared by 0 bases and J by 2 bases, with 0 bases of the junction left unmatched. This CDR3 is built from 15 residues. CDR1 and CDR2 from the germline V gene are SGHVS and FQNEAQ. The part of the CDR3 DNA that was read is TGTGCCAGCAGCTTAGCCGGGGGGGCCTACAATGAG. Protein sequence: CASSLAGGAYNE. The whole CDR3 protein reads CASSLAGGAYNEQFF.

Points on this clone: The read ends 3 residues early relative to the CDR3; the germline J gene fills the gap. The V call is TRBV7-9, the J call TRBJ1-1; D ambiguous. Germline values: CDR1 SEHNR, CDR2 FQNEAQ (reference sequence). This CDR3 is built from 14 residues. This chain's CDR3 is CASSLALVPDTAFF. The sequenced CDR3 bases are TGTGCCAGCAGCTTAGCCCTAGTTCCAGATACG.

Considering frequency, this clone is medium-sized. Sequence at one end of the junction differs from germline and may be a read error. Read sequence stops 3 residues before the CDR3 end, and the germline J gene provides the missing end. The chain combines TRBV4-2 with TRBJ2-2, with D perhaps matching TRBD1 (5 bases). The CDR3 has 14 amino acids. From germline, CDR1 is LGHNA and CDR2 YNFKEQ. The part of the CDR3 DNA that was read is TGCGCCAGCAGCCAAGGGGCAGGAACCGGGGAG. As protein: CASSQGAGTGE. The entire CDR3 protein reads CASSQGAGTGELFF.

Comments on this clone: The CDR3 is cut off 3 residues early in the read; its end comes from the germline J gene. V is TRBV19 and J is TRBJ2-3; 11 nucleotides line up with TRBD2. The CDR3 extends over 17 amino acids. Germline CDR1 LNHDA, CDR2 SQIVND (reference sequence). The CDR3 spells CASSPRGASGGQETQYF. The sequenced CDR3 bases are TGTGCCAGTAGTCCCCGAGGGGCTAGCGGGGGGCAGGAGACG. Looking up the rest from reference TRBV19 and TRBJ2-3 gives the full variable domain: DGGITQSPKYLFRKEGQNVTLSCEQNLNHDAMYWYRQDPGQGLRLIYYSQIVNDFQKGDIAEGYSVSREKKESFPLTVTSAQKNPTAFYLCASSPRGASGGQETQYFGPGTRLTVL.

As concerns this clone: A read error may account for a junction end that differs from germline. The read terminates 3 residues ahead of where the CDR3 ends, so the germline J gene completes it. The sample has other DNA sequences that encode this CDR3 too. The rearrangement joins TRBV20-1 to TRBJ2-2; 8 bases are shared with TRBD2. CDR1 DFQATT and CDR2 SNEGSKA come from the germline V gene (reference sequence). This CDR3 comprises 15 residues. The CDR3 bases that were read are TGCAGCGCTAGACCCCCCGGGGGGGCTGGCGGGGAG. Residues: CSARPPGGAGGE. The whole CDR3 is CSARPPGGAGGELFF.

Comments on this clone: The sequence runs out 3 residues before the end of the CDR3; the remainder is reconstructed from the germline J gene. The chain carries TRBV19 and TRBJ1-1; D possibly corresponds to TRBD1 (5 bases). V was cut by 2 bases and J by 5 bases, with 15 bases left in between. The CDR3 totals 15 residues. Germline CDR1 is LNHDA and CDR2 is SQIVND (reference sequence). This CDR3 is CASSISRTGETEAFF. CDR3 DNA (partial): TGTGCCAGTAGTATATCAAGAACGGGGGAGACTGAA.

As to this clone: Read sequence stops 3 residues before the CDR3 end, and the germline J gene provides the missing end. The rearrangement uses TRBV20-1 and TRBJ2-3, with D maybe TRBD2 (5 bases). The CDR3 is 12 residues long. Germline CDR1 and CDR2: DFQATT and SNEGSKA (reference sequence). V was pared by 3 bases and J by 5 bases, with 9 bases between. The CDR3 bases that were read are TGCAGTGCTAGCGTAGCGATAGATACG. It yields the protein CSASVAIDT. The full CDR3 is CSASVAIDTQYF.

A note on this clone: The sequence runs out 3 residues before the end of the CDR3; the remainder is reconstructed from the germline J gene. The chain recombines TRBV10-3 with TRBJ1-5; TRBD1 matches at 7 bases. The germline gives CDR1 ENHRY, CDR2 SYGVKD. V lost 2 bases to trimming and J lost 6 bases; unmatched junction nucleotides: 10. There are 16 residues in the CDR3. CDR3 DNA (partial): TGTGCCATCAGTGAGGGTTCGGACAGGCAGGGTCAGCCC. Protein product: CAISEGSDRQGQP. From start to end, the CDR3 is CAISEGSDRQGQPQHF.

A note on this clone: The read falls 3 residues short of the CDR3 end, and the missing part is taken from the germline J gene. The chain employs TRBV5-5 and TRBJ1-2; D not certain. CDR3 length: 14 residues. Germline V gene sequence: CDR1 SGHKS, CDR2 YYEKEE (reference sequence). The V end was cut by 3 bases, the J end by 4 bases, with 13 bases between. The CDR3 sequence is CASSSGSVRYGYTF. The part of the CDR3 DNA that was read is TGTGCCAGCAGCTCCGGGTCGGTACGCTATGGC.

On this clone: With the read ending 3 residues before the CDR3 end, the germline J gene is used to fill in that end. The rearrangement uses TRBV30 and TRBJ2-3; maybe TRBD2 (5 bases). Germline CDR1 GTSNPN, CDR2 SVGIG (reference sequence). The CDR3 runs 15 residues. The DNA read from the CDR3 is TGTGCCTGGAGTGTAAAGACGGGGTTCGAGAAGACG. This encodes CAWSVKTGFEKT. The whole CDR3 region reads CAWSVKTGFEKTQYF. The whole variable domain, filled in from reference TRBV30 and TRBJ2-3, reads SQTIHQWPATLVQPVGSPLSLECTVEGTSNPNLYWYRQAAGRGLQLLFYSVGIGQISSEVPQNLSASRPQDRQFILSSKKLLLSDSGFYLCAWSVKTGFEKTQYFGPGTRLTVL.